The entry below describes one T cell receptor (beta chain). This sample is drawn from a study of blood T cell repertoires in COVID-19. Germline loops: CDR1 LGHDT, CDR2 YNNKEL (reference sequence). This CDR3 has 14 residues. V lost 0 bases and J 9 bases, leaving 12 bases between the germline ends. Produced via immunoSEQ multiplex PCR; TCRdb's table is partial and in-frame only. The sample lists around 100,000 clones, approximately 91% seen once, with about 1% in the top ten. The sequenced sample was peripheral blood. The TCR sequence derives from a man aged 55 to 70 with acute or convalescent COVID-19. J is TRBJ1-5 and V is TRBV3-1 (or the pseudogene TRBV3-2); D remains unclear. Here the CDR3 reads CASSQDVVMRPQHF. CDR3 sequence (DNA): TGTGCCAGCAGCCAAGATGTAGTCATGCGGCCCCAGCATTTT.